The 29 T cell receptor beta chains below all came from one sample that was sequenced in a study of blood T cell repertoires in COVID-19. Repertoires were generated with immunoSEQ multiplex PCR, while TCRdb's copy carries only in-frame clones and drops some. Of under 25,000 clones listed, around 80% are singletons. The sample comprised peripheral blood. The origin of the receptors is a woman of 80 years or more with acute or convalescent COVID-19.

This CDR3 reads CASKEGPEANEKLFF. In DNA, the CDR3 is TGCGCCAGCAAGGAGGGTCCGGAGGCTAATGAAAAACTGTTTTTT. V usage is TRBV5-1 and J usage is TRBJ1-4; D is unresolved. From germline, CDR1 is SGHRS and CDR2 YFSETQ. The CDR3 is 15 residues long. V was trimmed by 6 bases and J by 3 bases, leaving 15 bases between them. Based on the CDR3 plus reference TRBV5-1 and TRBJ1-4, the full variable domain is KAGVTQTPRYLIKTRGQQVTLSCSPISGHRSVSWYQQTPGQGLQFLFEYFSETQRNKGNFPGRFSGRQFSNSRSEMNVSTLELGDSALYLCASKEGPEANEKLFFGSGTQLSVL.

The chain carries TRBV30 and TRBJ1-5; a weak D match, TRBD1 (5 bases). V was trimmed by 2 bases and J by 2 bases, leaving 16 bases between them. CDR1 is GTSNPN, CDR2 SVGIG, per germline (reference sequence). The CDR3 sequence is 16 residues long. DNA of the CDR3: TGTGCCTGGAGTTCGGATTCGCAGGGCGGCAATCAGCCCCAGCATTTT. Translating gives CAWSSDSQGGNQPQHF.

The CDR3 DNA follows: TGTGCCACCAGCAGAGATTCGGGGGGGCCCTCTGGGGCCAACGTCCTGACTTTC. Translating it yields CATSRDSGGPSGANVLTF. This chain links TRBV15 with TRBJ2-6; 8 positions agree with TRBD2. Looked up from germline, CDR1 is LNHNV and CDR2 is YYDKDF (reference sequence). The V and J ends lost 0 bases and 0 bases, in that order; junction bases with no gene match: 4. This CDR3 comprises 18 residues.

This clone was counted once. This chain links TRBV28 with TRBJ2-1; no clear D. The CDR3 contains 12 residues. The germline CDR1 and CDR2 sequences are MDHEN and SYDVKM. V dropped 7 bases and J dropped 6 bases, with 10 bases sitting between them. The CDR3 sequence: CASKHSFNEQFF. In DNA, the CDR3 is TGTGCCAGCAAACACAGCTTCAATGAGCAGTTCTTC. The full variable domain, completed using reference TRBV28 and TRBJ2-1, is DVKVTQSSRYLVKRTGEKVFLECVQDMDHENMFWYRQDPGLGLRLIYFSYDVKMKEKGDIPEGYSVSREKKERFSLILESASTNQTSMYLCASKHSFNEQFFGPGTRLTVL.

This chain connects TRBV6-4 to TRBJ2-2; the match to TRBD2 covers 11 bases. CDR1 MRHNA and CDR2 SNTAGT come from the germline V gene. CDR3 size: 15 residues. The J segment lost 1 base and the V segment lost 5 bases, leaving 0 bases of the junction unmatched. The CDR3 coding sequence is TGTGCCAGCAGTACTAGCGGGGGGAACACCGGGGAGCTGTTTTTT. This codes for CASSTSGGNTGELFF.

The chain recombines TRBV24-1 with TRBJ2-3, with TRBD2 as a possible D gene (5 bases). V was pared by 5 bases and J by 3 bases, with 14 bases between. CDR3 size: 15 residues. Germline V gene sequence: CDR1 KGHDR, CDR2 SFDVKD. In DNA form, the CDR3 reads TGTGCCACCAGTGCCGGACTTTCGGAGACAGATACGCAGTATTTT. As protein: CATSAGLSETDTQYF.

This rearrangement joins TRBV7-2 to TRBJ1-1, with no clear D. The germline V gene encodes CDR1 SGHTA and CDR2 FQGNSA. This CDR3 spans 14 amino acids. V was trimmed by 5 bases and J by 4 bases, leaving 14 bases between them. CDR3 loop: CASSLPGFSTEAFF. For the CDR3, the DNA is TGTGCCAGCAGCCTTCCGGGTTTCAGCACTGAAGCTTTCTTT.

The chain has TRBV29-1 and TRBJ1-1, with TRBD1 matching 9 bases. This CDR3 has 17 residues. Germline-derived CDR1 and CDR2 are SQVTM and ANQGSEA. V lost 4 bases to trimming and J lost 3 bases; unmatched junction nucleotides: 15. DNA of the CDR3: TGCAGCGTTGCCTCCTCCGGGACAGGGCGTTTCGACACTGAAGCTTTCTTT. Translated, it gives CSVASSGTGRFDTEAFF.

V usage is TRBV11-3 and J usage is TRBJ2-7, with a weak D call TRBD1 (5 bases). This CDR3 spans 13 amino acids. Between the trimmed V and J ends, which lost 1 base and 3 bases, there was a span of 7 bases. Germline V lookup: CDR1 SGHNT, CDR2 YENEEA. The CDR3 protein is CASSLGQLYEQYF. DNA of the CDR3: TGTGCCAGCAGCTTAGGACAGCTCTACGAGCAGTACTTC.

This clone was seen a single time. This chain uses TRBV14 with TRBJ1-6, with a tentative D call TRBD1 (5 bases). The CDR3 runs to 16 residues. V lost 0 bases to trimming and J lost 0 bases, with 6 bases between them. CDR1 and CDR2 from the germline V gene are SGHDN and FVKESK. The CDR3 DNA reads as TGTGCCAGCAGCCAAGAAACAGGCTCCTATAATTCACCCCTCCACTTT. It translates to CASSQETGSYNSPLHF.

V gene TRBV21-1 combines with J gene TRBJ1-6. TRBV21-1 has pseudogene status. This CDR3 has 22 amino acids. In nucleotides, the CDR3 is TGTGCCAGCAGCTACGGTAGAGGGCGCAAGTCCGGGATTGGGCTTATTGATTCACCCCTCCACTTT. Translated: CASSYGRGRKSGIGLIDSPLHF.

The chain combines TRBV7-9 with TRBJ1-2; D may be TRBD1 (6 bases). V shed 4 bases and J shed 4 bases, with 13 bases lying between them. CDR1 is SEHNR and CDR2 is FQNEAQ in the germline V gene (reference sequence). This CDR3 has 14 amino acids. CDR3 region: CASSSRGVGYGYTF. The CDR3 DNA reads TGTGCCAGCAGCTCCAGGGGAGTTGGCTATGGCTACACCTTC.

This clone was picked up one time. The CDR3 sequence: CSVDGQPGQGAEAFF. In DNA, the CDR3 is TGCAGCGTTGACGGACAGCCGGGACAGGGAGCTGAAGCTTTCTTT. This chain uses TRBV29-1 with TRBJ1-1; 9 nucleotides match TRBD1. The trim removed 3 bases at V and 6 bases at J, leaving 11 bases unmatched. The CDR3 is 15 amino acids. Germline CDR1 and CDR2: SQVTM and ANQGSEA.

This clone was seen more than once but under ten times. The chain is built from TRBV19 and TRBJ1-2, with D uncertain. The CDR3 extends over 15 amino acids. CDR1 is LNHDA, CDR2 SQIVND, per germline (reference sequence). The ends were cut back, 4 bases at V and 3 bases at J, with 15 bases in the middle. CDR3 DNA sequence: TGTGCCAGTAGTAATGCGGATTCTCTGTACTATGGCTACACCTTC. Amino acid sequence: CASSNADSLYYGYTF.

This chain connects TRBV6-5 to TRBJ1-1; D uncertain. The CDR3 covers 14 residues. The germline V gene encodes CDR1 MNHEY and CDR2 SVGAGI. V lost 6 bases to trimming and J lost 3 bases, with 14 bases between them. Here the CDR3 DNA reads TGTGCCAGCAGCTGGGCGGGCGTGGACACTGAAGCTTTCTTT. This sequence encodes CASSWAGVDTEAFF.

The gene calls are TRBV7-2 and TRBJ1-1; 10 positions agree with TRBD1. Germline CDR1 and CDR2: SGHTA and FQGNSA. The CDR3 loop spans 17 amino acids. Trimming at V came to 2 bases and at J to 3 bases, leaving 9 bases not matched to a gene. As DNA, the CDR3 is TGTGCCAGCAGCTTAACGGGACAGGGGTCCCTCTACACTGAAGCTTTCTTT. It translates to CASSLTGQGSLYTEAFF.

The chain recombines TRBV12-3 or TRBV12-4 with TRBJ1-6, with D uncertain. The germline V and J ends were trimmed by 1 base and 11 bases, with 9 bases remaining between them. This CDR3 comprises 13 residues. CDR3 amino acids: CASSLGALPPLHF. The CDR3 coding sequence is TGTGCCAGCAGTTTAGGTGCGTTGCCACCCCTCCACTTT.

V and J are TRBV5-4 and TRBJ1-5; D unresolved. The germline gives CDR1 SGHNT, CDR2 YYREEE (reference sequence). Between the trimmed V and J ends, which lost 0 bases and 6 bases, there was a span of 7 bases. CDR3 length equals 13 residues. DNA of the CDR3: TGTGCCAGCAGCTTGGACGGGTCTCAGCCCCAGCATTTT. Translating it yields CASSLDGSQPQHF.

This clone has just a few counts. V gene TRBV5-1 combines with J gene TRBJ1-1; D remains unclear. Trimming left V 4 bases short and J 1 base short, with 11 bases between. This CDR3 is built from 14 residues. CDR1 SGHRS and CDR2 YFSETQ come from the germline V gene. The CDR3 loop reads CASSPGRGNTEAFF. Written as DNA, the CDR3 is TGCGCCAGCAGCCCCGGACGGGGGAACACTGAAGCTTTCTTT.

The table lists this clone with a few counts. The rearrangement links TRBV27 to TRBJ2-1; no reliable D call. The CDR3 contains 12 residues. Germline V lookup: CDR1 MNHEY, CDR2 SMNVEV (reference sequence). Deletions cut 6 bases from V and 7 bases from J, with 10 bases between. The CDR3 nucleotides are TGTGCCAGCAGCATTATCGGGAATGAGCAGTTCTTC. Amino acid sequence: CASSIIGNEQFF.

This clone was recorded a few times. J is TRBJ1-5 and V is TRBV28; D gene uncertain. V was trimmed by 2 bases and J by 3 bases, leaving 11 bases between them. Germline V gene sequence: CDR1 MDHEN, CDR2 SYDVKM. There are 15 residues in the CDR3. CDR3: CASSLGQNINQPQHF. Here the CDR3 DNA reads TGTGCCAGCAGTTTAGGTCAGAACATCAATCAGCCCCAGCATTTT.

DNA for the CDR3: TGTGCCAGCAGCCCAGACGGGGACACTGAAGCTTTCTTT. This translates into CASSPDGDTEAFF. This chain connects TRBV11-3 to TRBJ1-1; D remains ambiguous. This CDR3 contains 13 residues. The germline V gene encodes CDR1 SGHNT and CDR2 YENEEA. Between the trimmed V and J ends, which lost 5 bases and 3 bases, there was a span of 10 bases.

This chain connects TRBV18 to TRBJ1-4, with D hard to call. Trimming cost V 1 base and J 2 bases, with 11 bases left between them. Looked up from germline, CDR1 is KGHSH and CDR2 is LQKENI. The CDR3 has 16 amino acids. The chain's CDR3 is CASSPRAPKTNEKLFF. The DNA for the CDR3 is TGTGCCAGCTCACCACGCGCACCAAAGACTAATGAAAAACTGTTTTTT.

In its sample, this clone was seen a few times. CDR3 in amino acids: CASSSGLLSYEQYF. The CDR3 DNA follows: TGTGCCAGCAGCTCGGGACTCCTCTCCTACGAGCAGTACTTC. This sequence joins TRBV7-8 and TRBJ2-7; D is perhaps TRBD2 (6 bases). Germline V gives CDR1 SGHVS, CDR2 FQNEAQ. The CDR3 spans 14 residues. Trimming cost V 4 bases and J 0 bases, with 10 bases left between them.

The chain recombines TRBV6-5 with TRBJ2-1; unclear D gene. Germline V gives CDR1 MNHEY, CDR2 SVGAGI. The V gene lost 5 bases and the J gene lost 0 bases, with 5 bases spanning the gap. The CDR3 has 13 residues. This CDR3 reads CASSPISYNEQFF. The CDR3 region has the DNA TGTGCCAGCAGTCCCATCTCCTACAATGAGCAGTTCTTC.

The CDR3 DNA reads TGCGCCAGCAGCGCTCAGGGCCCCCCGAACACTGAAGCTTTCTTT. As protein: CASSAQGPPNTEAFF. The J gene is TRBJ1-1, the V gene TRBV5-1; tentative D call: TRBD1 (5 bases). Germline V gene sequence: CDR1 SGHRS, CDR2 YFSETQ. CDR3 length equals 15 residues. V lost 4 bases to trimming and J lost 1 base, with 14 bases between them.

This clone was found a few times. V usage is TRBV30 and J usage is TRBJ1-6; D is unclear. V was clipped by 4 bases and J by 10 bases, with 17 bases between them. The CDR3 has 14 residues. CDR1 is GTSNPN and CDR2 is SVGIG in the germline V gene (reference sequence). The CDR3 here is CAWTRIREGSPLHF. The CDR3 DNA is TGTGCCTGGACCCGGATCCGGGAAGGGTCACCCCTCCACTTT.

As DNA, the CDR3 is TGTGCCAGCGCGGACAGGAGCCCGGGAGAGCAGTTCTTC. Translated, it gives CASADRSPGEQFF. V usage is TRBV19 and J usage is TRBJ2-1, with 7 bases that match TRBD1. V shed 9 bases, J shed 10 bases, and the junction held 12 bases outside the gene matches. This CDR3 is 13 amino acids long. Per the germline V gene, CDR1 is LNHDA and CDR2 is SQIVND (reference sequence).

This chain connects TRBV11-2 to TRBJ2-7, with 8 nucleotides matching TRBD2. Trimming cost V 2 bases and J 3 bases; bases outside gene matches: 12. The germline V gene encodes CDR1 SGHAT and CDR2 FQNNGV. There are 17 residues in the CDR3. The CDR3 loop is CASSLKGGRGGIYEQYF. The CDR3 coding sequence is TGTGCCAGCAGCTTAAAAGGAGGACGGGGGGGAATCTACGAGCAGTACTTC. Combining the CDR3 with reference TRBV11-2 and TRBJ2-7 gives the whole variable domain EAGVAQSPRYKIIEKRQSVAFWCNPISGHATLYWYQQILGQGPKLLIQFQNNGVVDDSQLPKDRFSAERLKGVDSTLKIQPAKLEDSAVYLCASSLKGGRGGIYEQYFGPGTRLTVT.